The 22 T cell receptor beta chains in this list originate from one sample, sequenced in a study of B cell selection in AIRE deficiency. Repertoires were generated with immunoSEQ multiplex PCR, while TCRdb's copy carries only in-frame clones and drops some. The data contain roughly 22,000 clones, around 93% of them singletons. The regulatory T cell sort gate was CD4+CD25hiCD127low/negative. The sequencing input was Tregs sorted from PBMCs. The source of these receptors is a human donor with AIRE deficiency.

The rearrangement joins TRBV5-8 to TRBJ2-7; D remains ambiguous. The germline V gene has CDR1 SGHTS and CDR2 YDEGEE. V lost 3 bases, J lost 4 bases, and 11 bases lay in between. There are 13 residues in the CDR3. Here the CDR3 reads CASSYQIAYEQYF. CDR3 coding DNA: TGTGCCAGCAGCTACCAAATCGCATACGAGCAGTACTTC.

About this clone: Mismatch with germline at one junction end may stem from a read error. The V and J genes are TRBV15 and TRBJ2-1; 9 nucleotides match TRBD2. Germline CDR1 reads LNHNV; CDR2 reads YYDKDF (reference sequence). CDR3 length: 15 residues. For the CDR3, the DNA is TGTGCCACCAGCTCGCGGGAGGGCCCTTCAGCTCCCTCGCTCTTC. Amino acid sequence: CATSSREGPSAPSLF.

This sequence joins TRBV12-5 and TRBJ1-2; the D is unclear. Trimming shortened V by 2 bases and J by 0 bases, and 13 bases separated the two germline ends. In germline, CDR1 is LGHNT, CDR2 FRNRAP. The CDR3 is made up of 16 amino acids. The CDR3 DNA sequence: TGTGCTAGTGGTTTGAATATAGGACCTGCTAACTATGGCTACACCTTC. Amino acid sequence: CASGLNIGPANYGYTF.

This chain uses TRBV5-1 with TRBJ2-7; TRBD1 aligns across 7 bases. V trimming: 4 bases; J trimming: 6 bases; junction bases outside the gene matches: 4. Germline CDR1 is SGHRS and CDR2 is YFSETQ. CDR3 length: 12 residues. In DNA, the CDR3 is TGCGCCAGCAGCCCGACAGGGCTCGAGCAGTACTTC. The encoded protein is CASSPTGLEQYF.

This clone appeared once. The V call is TRBV7-2, the J call TRBJ2-7, with TRBD1 matching 9 bases. J lost 2 bases, V lost 5 bases, and 7 bases had no gene match. In germline, CDR1 is SGHTA, CDR2 FQGNSA. CDR3 length equals 15 residues. CDR3 region: CASSLTGTGPYEQYF. Here the CDR3 DNA reads TGTGCCAGCAGCCTTACCGGGACAGGGCCCTACGAGCAGTACTTC.

The V gene is TRBV7-2, the J gene TRBJ2-4; D is undetermined. CDR1 and CDR2 (germline): SGHTA, FQGNSA. The CDR3 has 14 amino acids. Trimming removed 1 base from V and 6 bases from J, with 10 bases in between. The CDR3 coding sequence is TGTGCCAGCAGCTTAGTCGGGTCCGGAAACATTCAGTACTTC. Amino acid sequence: CASSLVGSGNIQYF.

V and J are TRBV6-6 and TRBJ2-7; tentatively, D is TRBD1 or TRBD2 (5 bases each). The CDR3 loop spans 15 amino acids. Germline V gives CDR1 MNHNY, CDR2 SVGAGI (reference sequence). V was trimmed by 0 bases and J by 4 bases, leaving 13 bases between them. In DNA, the CDR3 is TGTGCCAGCAGTTACTCGGGGGACGGCAGATACGAGCAGTACTTC. Amino acids: CASSYSGDGRYEQYF.

The chain couples TRBV7-8 to TRBJ2-7; D perhaps matches TRBD1 (6 bases). V shed 3 bases and J shed 3 bases, with 12 bases lying between them. Germline V gene data show CDR1 as SGHVS and CDR2 as FQNEAQ. CDR3 size: 14 residues. CDR3 DNA: TGTGCCAGCAGCTTGGCGGACAGATACTACGAGCAGTACTTC. Translated, it gives CASSLADRYYEQYF.

Points on this clone: At one boundary the junction diverges from the germline segment, which might be a read error. The chain is built from TRBV7-8 and TRBJ2-3; 7 bases map to TRBD1. Per germline, CDR1 SGHVS and CDR2 FQNEAQ. The CDR3 is 16 residues long. DNA of the CDR3: TGTGCCAGCAGCCTAGCCTTGGACAGGCTGGTGGATACGCAGTATTTT. The encoded protein is CASSLALDRLVDTQYF.

This clone occurred once. The J gene is TRBJ2-3, the V gene TRBV6-1; no definite D call. CDR1 MNHNS and CDR2 SASEGT come from the germline V gene. V lost 1 base and J lost 4, with 9 bases in between. There are 14 residues in the CDR3. The DNA for the CDR3 is TGTGCCAGCAGTGAAGTCCTCCGGGCAGATACGCAGTATTTT. It encodes CASSEVLRADTQYF.

The chain couples TRBV21-1 to TRBJ2-5; the table calls TRBD1, which could not be checked here. TRBV21-1 is recorded as a pseudogene. CDR3 length equals 17 residues. CDR3 sequence: CASSTGPGHRLAETQYF. CDR3 DNA: TGTGCCAGCAGCACAGGGCCGGGACACCGACTCGCAGAGACCCAGTACTTC.

V usage is TRBV5-4 and J usage is TRBJ2-1; 7 nucleotides match TRBD2. The germline V gene encodes CDR1 SGHNT and CDR2 YYREEE (reference sequence). J gave up 2 bases and V 1 base, and 3 bases lay outside the gene matches. The CDR3 loop spans 15 amino acids. In DNA form, the CDR3 reads TGTGCCAGCAGCTTGCAACTAGCGACCTACAATGAGCAGTTCTTC. Translation: CASSLQLATYNEQFF.

The chain links TRBV5-1 to TRBJ1-6; D may be TRBD1 (5 bases). The CDR3 is 15 residues long. V lost 0 bases and J 10 bases, leaving 14 bases between the germline ends. The germline V gene encodes CDR1 SGHRS and CDR2 YFSETQ. The CDR3 loop reads CASSLAVRAESPLHF. In DNA, the CDR3 is TGCGCCAGCAGCTTGGCGGTCAGGGCCGAATCACCCCTCCACTTT.

The gene calls are TRBV20-1 and TRBJ2-7, with 9 bases fitting TRBD1. The CDR3 spans 10 residues. Trimming took 6 bases from V and 9 from J; bases not matched to a gene: 3. Per germline, CDR1 DFQATT and CDR2 SNEGSKA (reference sequence). The CDR3 loop reads CSALDRGQYF. CDR3 sequence (DNA): TGCAGTGCCTTGGACAGGGGGCAGTACTTC.

The chain carries TRBV27 and TRBJ2-2, with 8 bases that match TRBD2. Germline V gene data show CDR1 as MNHEY and CDR2 as SMNVEV (reference sequence). The CDR3 contains 14 residues. After removal of 6 bases from V and 7 bases from J, the junction contained 7 bases not matched to a gene. CDR3 residues: CASRPGTRIGELFF. The CDR3 nucleotides read TGTGCCAGCAGGCCCGGGACTAGAATCGGGGAGCTGTTTTTT.

V gene TRBV5-4 combines with J gene TRBJ2-1; 7 bases are shared with TRBD2. Germline assignment: CDR1 SGHNT and CDR2 YYREEE (reference sequence). The CDR3 loop spans 16 amino acids. Losses at the gene ends were 4 bases for V and 8 bases for J; bases not matched to a gene: 15. CDR3 in DNA: TGTGCCAGCAGCCGATTTGTTGGGCGGGAGTCGGATGAGCAGTTCTTC. This sequence encodes CASSRFVGRESDEQFF.

The J gene is TRBJ1-2, the V gene TRBV28, with a possible D match to TRBD1 (6 bases). With 6 bases removed from V and 5 bases from J, the gap between germline ends came to 16 bases. The CDR3 sequence is 14 residues long. Germline-derived CDR1 and CDR2 are MDHEN and SYDVKM. CDR3 nucleotides: TGTGCCAGCAGAAGACAGGCCCTTTGGTATGGCTACACCTTC. It translates to CASRRQALWYGYTF.

The J gene is TRBJ2-6, the V gene TRBV2; possible D gene TRBD2, 6 bases. Germline CDR1 SNHLY, CDR2 FYNNEI. The CDR3 runs 15 residues. V was shortened by 5 bases and J by 2 bases, with 10 bases between the two germline ends. Here the CDR3 DNA reads TGTGCCAGCAGTCCAGGGAGGACTGGGGCCAACGTCCTGACTTTC. This sequence encodes CASSPGRTGANVLTF.

V is TRBV21-1 and J is TRBJ2-1; TRBD2, the D gene given by the table, was not confirmed from the DNA. TRBV21-1 is recorded as a pseudogene. CDR3 length: 14 amino acids. CDR3 nucleotide sequence: TGTGCCAGCAGCATTAGCAGCTCCTACAATGAGCAGTTCTTC. This translates into CASSISSSYNEQFF.

The chain carries TRBV6-5 and TRBJ2-2, with D possibly TRBD1 on 5 matching bases. Germline loops: CDR1 MNHEY, CDR2 SVGAGI. With 2 bases removed from V and 6 bases from J, the gap between germline ends came to 7 bases. This CDR3 region has 13 residues. As DNA, the CDR3 is TGTGCCAGCAGTTACCAGACAGCCGGGGAGCTGTTTTTT. This gives the protein CASSYQTAGELFF.

V usage is TRBV5-4 and J usage is TRBJ2-3, with D perhaps TRBD1 (5 bases). The germline V gene encodes CDR1 SGHNT and CDR2 YYREEE (reference sequence). The CDR3 runs 14 residues. Trimming left V 3 bases short and J 2 bases short, with 10 bases between. CDR3 DNA: TGTGCCAGCAGCTCAGACAGAAACACAGATACGCAGTATTTT. Translation gives CASSSDRNTDTQYF.

This chain joins TRBV19 and TRBJ2-3; TRBD2 is a possible D gene (6 bases). The germline CDR1 and CDR2 sequences are LNHDA and SQIVND (reference sequence). Trimming shortened V by 1 base and J by 1 base, and 12 bases separated the two germline ends. The CDR3 runs 16 residues. The CDR3 coding sequence is TGTGCCAGTAGTATAGCTTACGGGGGAGGCACAGATACGCAGTATTTT. Protein: CASSIAYGGGTDTQYF. The complete variable domain, with remaining parts taken from reference TRBV19 and TRBJ2-3, reads DGGITQSPKYLFRKEGQNVTLSCEQNLNHDAMYWYRQDPGQGLRLIYYSQIVNDFQKGDIAEGYSVSREKKESFPLTVTSAQKNPTAFYLCASSIAYGGGTDTQYFGPGTRLTVL.